Included here is one T cell receptor beta chain sequence, with context. The CDR3 runs 13 residues. V was cut by 7 bases and J by 5 bases, with 9 bases left in between. Germline CDR1 reads SNHLY; CDR2 reads FYNNEI. The sample comes from a study of blood T cell repertoires in COVID-19. Original data processing: Reference gene primer amplification in the assay estimated nucleated cell counts. Measured with immunoSEQ multiplex PCR; TCRdb has only the in-frame clones, and not every one. V and J calls and clone size are given by that table; D and trimming were obtained from the DNA. The table lists 110,000 or so clones, over 70% of them singletons.

The chain is built from TRBV2 and TRBJ1-6; D is undetermined. Input material: peripheral blood. This receptor was taken from a man in his fifties with acute or convalescent COVID-19. CDR3 DNA: TGTGCCAGCAACACCTTCGATAATTCACCCCTCCACTTT. Protein: CASNTFDNSPLHF.